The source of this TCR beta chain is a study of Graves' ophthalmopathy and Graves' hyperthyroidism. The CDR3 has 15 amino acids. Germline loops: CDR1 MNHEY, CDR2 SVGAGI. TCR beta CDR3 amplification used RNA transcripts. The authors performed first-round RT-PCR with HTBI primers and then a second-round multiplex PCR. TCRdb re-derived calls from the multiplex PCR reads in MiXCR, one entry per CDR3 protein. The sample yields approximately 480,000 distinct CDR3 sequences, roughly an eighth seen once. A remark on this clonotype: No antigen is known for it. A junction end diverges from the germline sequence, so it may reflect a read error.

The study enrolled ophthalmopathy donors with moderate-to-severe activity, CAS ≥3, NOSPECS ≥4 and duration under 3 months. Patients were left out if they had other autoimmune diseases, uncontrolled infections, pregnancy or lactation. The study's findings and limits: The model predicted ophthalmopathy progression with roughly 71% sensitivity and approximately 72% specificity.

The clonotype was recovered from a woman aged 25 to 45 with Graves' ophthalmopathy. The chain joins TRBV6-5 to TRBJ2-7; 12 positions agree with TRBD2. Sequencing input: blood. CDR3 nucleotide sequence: TGTGCCAGCAGTTTACTAGCGGGGGGATCCTACGAGCTGTACTTC. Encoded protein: CASSLLAGGSYELYF.